This T cell receptor (beta chain) was retrieved from a study of CD8+ T cells in alopecia areata. Isolated RNA was reverse transcribed into cDNA used as the sequencing template. Generated by immunoSEQ multiplex PCR, the TCRdb table keeps only in-frame clones and is missing some. The data show 100,000 to 150,000 clones, approximately 60% seen once. The CDR3 runs 12 residues. V lost 2 bases and J 5 bases, leaving 6 bases between the germline ends. Germline V gives CDR1 SEHNR, CDR2 FQNEAQ (reference sequence). Documented treatment: oral pan-JAK inhibitor, 5-10 mg twice daily. Sequencing used CD4+ T cells sorted from blood, obtained at week 4, from a patient treated with tofacitinib. This sequence originates from a human donor with alopecia areata. The V and J genes are TRBV7-9 and TRBJ1-2; D gene ambiguous. CDR3 sequence: CASSLLEYGYTF. In nucleotides, the CDR3 is TGTGCCAGCAGCTTACTAGAGTATGGCTACACCTTC.